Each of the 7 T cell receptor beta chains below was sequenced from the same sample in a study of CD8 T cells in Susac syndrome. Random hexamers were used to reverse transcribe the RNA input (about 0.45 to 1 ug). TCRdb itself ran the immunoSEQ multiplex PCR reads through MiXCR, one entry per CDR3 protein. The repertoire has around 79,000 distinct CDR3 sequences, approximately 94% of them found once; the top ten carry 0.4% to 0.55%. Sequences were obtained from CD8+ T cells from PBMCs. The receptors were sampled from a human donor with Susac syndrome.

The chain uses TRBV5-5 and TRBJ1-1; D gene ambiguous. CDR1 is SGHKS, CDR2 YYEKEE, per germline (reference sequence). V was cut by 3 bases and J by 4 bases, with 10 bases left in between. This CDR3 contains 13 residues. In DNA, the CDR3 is TGTGCCAGCAGCTCGCTTCTGAGCACTGAAGCTTTCTTT. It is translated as CASSSLLSTEAFF.

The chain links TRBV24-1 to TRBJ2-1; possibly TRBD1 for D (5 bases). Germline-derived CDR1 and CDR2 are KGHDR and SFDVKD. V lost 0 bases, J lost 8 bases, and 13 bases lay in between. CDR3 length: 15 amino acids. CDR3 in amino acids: CATSDLLAGKHEQFF. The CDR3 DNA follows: TGTGCCACCAGTGATTTGCTCGCAGGGAAGCATGAGCAGTTCTTC.

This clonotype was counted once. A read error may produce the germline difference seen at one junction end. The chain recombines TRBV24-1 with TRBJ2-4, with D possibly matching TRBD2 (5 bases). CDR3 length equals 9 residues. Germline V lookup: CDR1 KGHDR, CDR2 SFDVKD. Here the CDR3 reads CATRSRENF. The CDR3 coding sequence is TGTGCCACCAGATCAAGGGAGAACTTC.

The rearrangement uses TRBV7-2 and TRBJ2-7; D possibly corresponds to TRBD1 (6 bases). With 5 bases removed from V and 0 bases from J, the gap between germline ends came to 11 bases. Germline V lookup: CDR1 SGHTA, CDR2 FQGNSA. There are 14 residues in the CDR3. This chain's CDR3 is CASSMQGSSYEQYF. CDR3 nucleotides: TGTGCCAGCAGCATGCAGGGGTCCTCCTACGAGCAGTACTTC.

CDR3 coding DNA: TGTGCCAGTAGTATGGATCCCTCAGGGAACTATGGCTACACCTTC. This gives the protein CASSMDPSGNYGYTF. The V call is TRBV19, the J call TRBJ1-2, with a tentative D call TRBD1 (5 bases). CDR1 is LNHDA, CDR2 SQIVND, per germline (reference sequence). This CDR3 spans 15 amino acids. Trimming removed 3 bases from V and 2 bases from J, with 13 bases in between.

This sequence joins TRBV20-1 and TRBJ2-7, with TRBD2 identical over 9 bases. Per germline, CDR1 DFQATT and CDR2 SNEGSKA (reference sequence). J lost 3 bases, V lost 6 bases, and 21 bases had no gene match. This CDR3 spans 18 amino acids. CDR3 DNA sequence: TGCAGTGCCCCATTCCCCCATTTAGGAGCGGGGGGTAGCTACGAGCAGTACTTC. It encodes CSAPFPHLGAGGSYEQYF.

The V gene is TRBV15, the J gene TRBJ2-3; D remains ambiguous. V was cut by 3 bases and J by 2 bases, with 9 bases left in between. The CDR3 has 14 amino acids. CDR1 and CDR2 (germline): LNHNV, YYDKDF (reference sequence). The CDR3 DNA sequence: TGTGCCACCAGCAGGTCAGGCTTCACAGATACGCAGTATTTT. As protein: CATSRSGFTDTQYF.